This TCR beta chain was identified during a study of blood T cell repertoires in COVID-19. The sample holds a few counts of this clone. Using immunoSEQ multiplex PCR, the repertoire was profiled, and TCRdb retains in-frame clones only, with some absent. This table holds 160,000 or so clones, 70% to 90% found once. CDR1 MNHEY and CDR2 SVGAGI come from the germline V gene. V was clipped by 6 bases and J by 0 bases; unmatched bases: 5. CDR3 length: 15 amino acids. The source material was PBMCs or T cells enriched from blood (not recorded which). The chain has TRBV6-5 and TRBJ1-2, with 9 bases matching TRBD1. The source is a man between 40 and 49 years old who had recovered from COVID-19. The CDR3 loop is CASSEGQGPNYGYTF. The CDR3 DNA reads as TGTGCCAGCAGCGAGGGACAGGGACCTAACTATGGCTACACCTTC.